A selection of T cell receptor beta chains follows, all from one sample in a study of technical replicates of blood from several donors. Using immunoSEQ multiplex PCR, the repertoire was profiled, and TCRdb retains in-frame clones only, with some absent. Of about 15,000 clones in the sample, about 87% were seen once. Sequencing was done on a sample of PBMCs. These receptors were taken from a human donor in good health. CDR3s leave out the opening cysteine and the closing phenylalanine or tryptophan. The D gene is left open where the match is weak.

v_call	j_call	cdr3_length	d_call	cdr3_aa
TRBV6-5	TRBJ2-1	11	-	ASSLLADNEQF
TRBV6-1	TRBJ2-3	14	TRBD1	ASSEWFGQGSDTQY
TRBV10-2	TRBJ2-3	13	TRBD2	ASRRLAESTDTQY
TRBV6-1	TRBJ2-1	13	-	ASSEYGGSYNEQF
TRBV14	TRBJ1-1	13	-	ASSQVAGAGTEAF
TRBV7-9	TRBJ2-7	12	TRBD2	ASSWGTSGIEQY
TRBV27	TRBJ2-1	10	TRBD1	ARGQGADEQF
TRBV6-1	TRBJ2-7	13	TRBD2	ASSEGLAGTYEQY
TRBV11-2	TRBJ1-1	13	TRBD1	ASSLTGVGNTEAF
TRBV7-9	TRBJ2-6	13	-	ASSSSNSGANVLT
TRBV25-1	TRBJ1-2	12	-	ASSESQANYGYT
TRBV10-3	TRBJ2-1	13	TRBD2	AISESSGRGGEQF
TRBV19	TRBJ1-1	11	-	ASSGQGSSGAF
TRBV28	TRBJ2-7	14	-	ASSLLGQFATYEQY
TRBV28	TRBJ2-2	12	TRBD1	ASTGTGLTRELF
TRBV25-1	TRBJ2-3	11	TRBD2	ASSARLASSEY
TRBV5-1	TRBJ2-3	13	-	ASSLILDRADTQY
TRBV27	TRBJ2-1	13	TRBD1	ASSFTGGTYNEQF
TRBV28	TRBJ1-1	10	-	ASVRRDTEAF
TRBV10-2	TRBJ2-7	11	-	ASSEQGSYEQY
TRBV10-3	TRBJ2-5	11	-	AISESTTRTQY
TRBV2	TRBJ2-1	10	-	ASSLNYNEQF
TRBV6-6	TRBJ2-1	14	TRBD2	ASSSLAGAAYNEQF
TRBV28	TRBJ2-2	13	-	ASSGTTTNTGELF
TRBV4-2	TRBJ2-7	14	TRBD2	ASSHPQGTSGYEQY
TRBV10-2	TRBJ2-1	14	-	ASSDGSVRFNNEQF
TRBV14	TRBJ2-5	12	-	ASSQWGDQETQY
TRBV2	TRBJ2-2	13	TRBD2	ASSGLAPNTGELF
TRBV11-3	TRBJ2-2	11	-	ASSLTGTGELF
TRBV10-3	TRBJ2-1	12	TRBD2	AISEWEREGSQF
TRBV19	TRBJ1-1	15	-	ASSIGGARDSNTEAF
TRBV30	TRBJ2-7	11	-	AWSPGSAYEQY
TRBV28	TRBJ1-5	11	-	ASSVNSNQPQH
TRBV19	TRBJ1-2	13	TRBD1	ASSIGGTGRYGYT
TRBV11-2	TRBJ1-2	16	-	ASSLGDPLSQRRGGYT
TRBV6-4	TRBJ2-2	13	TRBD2	ASRGLAGNTGELF
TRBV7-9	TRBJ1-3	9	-	ASSFRNTIY
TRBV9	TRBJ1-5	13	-	ASSVGGDRNQPQH
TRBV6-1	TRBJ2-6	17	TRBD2	ASSERATSVASGANVLT
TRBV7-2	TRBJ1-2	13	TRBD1	ASSLADRGHYGYT
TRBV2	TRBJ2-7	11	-	ASRAGGGYEQY
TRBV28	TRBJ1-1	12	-	ASSLADMNTEAF
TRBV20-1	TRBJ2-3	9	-	RPGVADTQY
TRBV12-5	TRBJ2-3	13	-	ASGPGVGYTDTQY
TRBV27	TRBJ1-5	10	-	ASGARMRPQH
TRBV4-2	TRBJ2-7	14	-	ASSQEWRDTVYEQY
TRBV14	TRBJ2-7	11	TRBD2	ASSRGLADEQY
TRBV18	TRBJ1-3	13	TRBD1	ASSPLGDRRNTIY
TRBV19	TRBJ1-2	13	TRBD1	ASSRGTGTEYGYT
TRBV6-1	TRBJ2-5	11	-	ASSGDAGETQY
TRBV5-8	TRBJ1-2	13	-	ASSFGMEHSYGYT
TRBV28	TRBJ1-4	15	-	ASRNVGLAAPNEKLF
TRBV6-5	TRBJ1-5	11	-	ASSSNTNQPQH
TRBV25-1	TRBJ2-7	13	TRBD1	ASNGGTGVYHEQY
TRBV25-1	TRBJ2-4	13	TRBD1	ASSAPGTAKNIQY
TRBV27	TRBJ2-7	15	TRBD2	ASSLILGGSGTGEQY
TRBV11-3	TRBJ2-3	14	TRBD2	ASSLDPSGGTDTQY
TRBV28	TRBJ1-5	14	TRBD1	ASSLPGTGFYQPQH